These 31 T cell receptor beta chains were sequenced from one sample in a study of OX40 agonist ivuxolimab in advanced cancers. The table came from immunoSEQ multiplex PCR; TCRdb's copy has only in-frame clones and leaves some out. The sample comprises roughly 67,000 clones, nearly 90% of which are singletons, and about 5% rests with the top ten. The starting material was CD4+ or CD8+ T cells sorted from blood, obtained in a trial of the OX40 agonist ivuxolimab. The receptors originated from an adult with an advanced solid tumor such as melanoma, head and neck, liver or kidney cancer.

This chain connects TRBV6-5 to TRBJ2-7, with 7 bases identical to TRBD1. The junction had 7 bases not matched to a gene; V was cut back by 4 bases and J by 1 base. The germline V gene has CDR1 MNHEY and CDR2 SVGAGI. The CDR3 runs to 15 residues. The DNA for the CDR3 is TGTGCCAGCAGTTCCACAGGGGTCCTATCCTACGAGCAGTACTTC. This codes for CASSSTGVLSYEQYF.

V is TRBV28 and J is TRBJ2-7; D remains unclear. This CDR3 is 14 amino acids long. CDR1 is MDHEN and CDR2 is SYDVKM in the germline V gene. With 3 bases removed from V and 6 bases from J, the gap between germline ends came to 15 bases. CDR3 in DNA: TGTGCCAGCAGTTTGGCAGGACCCCGCGGCGAGCAGTACTTC. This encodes CASSLAGPRGEQYF. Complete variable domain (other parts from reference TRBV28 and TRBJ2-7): DVKVTQSSRYLVKRTGEKVFLECVQDMDHENMFWYRQDPGLGLRLIYFSYDVKMKEKGDIPEGYSVSREKKERFSLILESASTNQTSMYLCASSLAGPRGEQYFGPGTRLTVT.

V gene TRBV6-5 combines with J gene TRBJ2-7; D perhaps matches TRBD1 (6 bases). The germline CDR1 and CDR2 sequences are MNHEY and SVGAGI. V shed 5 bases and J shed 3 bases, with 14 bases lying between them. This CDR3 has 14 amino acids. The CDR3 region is CASSTPRDNYEQYF. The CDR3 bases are TGTGCCAGCAGTACTCCCCGGGACAACTACGAGCAGTACTTC.

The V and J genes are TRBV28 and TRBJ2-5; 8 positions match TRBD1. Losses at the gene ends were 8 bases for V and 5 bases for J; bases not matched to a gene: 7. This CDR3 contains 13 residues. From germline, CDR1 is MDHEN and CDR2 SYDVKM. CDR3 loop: CASEGQGKETQYF. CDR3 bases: TGTGCCAGCGAAGGACAGGGTAAGGAGACCCAGTACTTC.

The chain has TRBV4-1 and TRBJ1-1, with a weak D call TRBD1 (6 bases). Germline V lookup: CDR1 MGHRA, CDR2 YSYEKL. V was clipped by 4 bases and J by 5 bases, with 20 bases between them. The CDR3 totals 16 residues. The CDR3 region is CASSRSRDTFLTEAFF. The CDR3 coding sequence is TGCGCCAGCAGCCGGTCCCGGGACACTTTTTTAACTGAAGCTTTCTTT.

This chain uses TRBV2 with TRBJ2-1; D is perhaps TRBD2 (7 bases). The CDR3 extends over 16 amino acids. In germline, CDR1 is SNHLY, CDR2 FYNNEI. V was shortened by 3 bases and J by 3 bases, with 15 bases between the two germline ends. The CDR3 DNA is TGTGCCAGCAGTGATTGGGCGGGGGCCCACTACAATGAGCAGTTCTTC. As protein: CASSDWAGAHYNEQFF. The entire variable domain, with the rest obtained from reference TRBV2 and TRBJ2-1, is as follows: EPEVTQTPSHQVTQMGQEVILRCVPISNHLYFYWYRQILGQKVEFLVSFYNNEISEKSEIFDDQFSVERPDGSNFTLKIRSTKLEDSAMYFCASSDWAGAHYNEQFFGPGTRLTVL.

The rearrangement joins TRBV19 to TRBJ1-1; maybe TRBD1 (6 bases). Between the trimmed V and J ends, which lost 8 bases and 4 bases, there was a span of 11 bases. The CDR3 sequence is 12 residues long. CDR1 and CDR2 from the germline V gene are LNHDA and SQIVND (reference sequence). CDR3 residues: CASHQGSTEAFF. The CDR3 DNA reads TGTGCCAGTCATCAGGGGAGCACTGAAGCTTTCTTT.

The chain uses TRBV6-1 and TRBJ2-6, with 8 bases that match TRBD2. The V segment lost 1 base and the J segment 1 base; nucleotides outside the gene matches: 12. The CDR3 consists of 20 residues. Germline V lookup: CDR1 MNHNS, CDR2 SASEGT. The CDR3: CASSEVFVSAGGSGANVLTF. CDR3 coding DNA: TGTGCCAGCAGTGAAGTGTTTGTGAGTGCGGGGGGTTCTGGGGCCAACGTCCTGACTTTC.

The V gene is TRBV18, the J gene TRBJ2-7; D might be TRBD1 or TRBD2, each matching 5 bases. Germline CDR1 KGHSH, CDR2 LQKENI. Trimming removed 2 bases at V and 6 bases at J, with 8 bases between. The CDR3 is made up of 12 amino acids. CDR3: CASSPAGSEQYF. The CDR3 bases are TGTGCCAGCTCACCAGCAGGGAGCGAGCAGTACTTC.

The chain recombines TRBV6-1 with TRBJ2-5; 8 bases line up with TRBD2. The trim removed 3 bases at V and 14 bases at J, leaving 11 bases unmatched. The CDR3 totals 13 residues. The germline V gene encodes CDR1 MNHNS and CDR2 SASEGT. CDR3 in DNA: TGTGCCAGCAGTGAGACTACCCTCGGGGGGGTCTACTTC. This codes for CASSETTLGGVYF.

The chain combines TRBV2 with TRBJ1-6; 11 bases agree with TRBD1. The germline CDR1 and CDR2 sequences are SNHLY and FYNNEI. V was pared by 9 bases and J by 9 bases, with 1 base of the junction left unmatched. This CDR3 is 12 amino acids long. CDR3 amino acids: CARGQGASPLHF. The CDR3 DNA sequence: TGTGCCAGAGGACAGGGGGCTTCACCCCTCCACTTT.

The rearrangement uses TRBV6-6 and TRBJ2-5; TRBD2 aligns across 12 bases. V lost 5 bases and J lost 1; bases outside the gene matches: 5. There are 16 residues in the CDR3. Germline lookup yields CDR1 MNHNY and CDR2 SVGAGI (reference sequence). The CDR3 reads CASSLGLAGPQETQYF. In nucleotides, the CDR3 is TGTGCCAGCAGTCTTGGACTAGCGGGACCCCAAGAGACCCAGTACTTC.

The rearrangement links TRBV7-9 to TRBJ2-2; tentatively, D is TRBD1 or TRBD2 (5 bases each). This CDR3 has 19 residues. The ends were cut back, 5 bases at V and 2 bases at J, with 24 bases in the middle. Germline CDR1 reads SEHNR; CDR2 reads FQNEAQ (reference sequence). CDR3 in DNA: TGTGCCAGCAGCCCGGACTTCCCATACGGGACGGGAAACACCGGGGAGCTGTTTTTT. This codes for CASSPDFPYGTGNTGELFF.

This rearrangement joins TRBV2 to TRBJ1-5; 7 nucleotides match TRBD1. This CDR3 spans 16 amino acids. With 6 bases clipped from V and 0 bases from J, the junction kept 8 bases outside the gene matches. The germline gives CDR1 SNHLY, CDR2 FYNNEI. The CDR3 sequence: CASRGQTWNSNQPQHF. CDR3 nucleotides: TGTGCCAGCAGGGGACAGACCTGGAATAGCAATCAGCCCCAGCATTTT.

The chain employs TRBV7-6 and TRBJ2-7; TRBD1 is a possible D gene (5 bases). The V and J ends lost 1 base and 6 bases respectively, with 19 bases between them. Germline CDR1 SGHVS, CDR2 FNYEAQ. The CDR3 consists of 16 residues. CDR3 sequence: CASSLGGVGLASEQYF. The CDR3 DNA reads TGTGCCAGCAGCTTAGGTGGGGTGGGGCTCGCCTCCGAGCAGTACTTC.

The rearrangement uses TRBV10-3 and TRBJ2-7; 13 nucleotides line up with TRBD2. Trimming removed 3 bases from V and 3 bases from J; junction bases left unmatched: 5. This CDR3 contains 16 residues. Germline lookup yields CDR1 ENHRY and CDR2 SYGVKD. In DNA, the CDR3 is TGTGCCATCAGTGAATCTGGACTAGCGGGAGACTACGAGCAGTACTTC. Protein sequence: CAISESGLAGDYEQYF.

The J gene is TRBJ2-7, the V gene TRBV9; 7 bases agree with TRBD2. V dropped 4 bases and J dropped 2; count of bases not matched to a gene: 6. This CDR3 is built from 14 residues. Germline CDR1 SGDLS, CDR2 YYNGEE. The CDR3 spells CASSPRAGAYEQYF. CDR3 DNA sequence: TGTGCCAGCAGCCCTCGGGCGGGGGCCTACGAGCAGTACTTC.

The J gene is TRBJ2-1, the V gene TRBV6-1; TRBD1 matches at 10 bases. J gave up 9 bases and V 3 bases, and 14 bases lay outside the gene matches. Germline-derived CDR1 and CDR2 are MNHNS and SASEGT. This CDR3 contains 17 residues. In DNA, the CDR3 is TGTGCCAGCAGTGACCCCACCGGGACAGGGGCTCCTGCTGAGCAGTTCTTC. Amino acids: CASSDPTGTGAPAEQFF.

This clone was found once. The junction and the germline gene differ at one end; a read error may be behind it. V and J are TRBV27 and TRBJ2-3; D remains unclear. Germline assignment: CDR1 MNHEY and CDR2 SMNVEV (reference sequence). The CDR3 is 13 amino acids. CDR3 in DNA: TGTGCCAGTACCCCCAGAAACCCTTTTCATCCCAATTTT. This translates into CASTPRNPFHPNF.

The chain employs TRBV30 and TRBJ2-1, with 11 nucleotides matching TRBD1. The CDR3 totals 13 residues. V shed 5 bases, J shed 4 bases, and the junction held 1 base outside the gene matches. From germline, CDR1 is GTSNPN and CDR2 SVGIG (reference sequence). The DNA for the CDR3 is TGTGCCTGGGGACAGGGGGCGTACAATGAGCAGTTCTTC. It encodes CAWGQGAYNEQFF.

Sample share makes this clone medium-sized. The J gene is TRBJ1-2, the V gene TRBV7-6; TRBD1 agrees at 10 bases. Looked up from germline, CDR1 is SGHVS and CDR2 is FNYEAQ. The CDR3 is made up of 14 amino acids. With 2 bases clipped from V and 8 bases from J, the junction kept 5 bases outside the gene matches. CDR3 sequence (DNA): TGTGCCAGCAGCTTATCGGGGACAGGGGACGGCTACACCTTC. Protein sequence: CASSLSGTGDGYTF.

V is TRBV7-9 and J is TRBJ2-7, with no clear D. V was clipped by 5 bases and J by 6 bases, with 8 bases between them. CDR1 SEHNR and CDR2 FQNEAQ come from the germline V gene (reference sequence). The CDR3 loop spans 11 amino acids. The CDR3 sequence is CASSQHREQYF. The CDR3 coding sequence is TGTGCCAGCAGCCAACACCGCGAGCAGTACTTC.

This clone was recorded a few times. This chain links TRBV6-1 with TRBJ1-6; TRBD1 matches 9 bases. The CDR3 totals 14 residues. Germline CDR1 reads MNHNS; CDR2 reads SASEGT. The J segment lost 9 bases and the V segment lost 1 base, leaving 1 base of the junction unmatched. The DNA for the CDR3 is TGTGCCAGCAGTGAAGTGACAGGGGGTTCACCCCTCCACTTT. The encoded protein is CASSEVTGGSPLHF.

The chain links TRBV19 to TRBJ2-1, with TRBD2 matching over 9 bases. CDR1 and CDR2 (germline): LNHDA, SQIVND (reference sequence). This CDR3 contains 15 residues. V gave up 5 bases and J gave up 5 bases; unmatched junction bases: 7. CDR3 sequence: CASSSRTSDHNEQFF. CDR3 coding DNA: TGTGCCAGTAGTTCCCGGACTAGCGACCACAATGAGCAGTTCTTC. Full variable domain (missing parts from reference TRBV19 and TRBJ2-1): DGGITQSPKYLFRKEGQNVTLSCEQNLNHDAMYWYRQDPGQGLRLIYYSQIVNDFQKGDIAEGYSVSREKKESFPLTVTSAQKNPTAFYLCASSSRTSDHNEQFFGPGTRLTVL.

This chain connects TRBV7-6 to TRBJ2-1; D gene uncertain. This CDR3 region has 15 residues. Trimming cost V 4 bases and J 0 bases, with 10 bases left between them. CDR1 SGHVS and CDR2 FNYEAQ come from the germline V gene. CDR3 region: CASSSPGPSYNEQFF. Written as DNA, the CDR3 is TGTGCCAGCAGCTCCCCCGGACCCTCCTACAATGAGCAGTTCTTC.

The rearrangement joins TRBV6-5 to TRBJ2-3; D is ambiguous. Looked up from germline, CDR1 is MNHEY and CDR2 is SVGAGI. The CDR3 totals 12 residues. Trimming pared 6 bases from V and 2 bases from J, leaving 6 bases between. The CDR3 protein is CASSQDTDTQYF. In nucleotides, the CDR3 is TGTGCCAGCAGCCAGGACACAGATACGCAGTATTTT.

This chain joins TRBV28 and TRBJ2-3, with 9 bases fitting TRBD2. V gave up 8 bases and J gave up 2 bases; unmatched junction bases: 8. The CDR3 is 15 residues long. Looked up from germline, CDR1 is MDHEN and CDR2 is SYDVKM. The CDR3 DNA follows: TGTGCCAGCGGAATAGCGGGGGCCGTCACAGATACGCAGTATTTT. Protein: CASGIAGAVTDTQYF.

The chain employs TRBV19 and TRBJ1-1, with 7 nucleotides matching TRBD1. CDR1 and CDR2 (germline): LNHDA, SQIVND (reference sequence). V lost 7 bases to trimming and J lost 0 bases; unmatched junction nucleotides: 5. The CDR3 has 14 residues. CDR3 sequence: CASTTGTMNTEAFF. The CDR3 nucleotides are TGTGCCAGTACGACAGGGACGATGAACACTGAAGCTTTCTTT.

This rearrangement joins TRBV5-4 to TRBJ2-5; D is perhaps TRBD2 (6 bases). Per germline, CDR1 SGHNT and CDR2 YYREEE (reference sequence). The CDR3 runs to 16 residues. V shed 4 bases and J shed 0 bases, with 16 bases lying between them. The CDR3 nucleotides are TGTGCCAGCAGCCTTATGGGAGGAGGGGACCAAGAGACCCAGTACTTC. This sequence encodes CASSLMGGGDQETQYF.

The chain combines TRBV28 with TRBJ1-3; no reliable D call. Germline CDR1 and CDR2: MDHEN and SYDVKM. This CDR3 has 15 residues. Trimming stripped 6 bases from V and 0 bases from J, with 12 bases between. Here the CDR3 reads CASREGRSSGNTIYF. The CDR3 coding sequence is TGTGCCAGCAGGGAAGGACGGAGCTCTGGAAACACCATATATTTT.

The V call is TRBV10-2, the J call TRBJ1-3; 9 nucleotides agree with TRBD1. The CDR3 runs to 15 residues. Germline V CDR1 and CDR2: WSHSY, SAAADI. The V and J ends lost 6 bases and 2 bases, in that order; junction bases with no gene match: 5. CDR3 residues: CASRGQGLTGNTIYF. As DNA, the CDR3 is TGCGCCAGCAGGGGACAGGGCTTAACTGGAAACACCATATATTTT.